These 2 T cell receptor beta chains came from one sample sequenced in a study of regulatory T cells in long-lasting Graves disease. The time point was: newly diagnosed GD, antithyroid drugs for less than 3 months. Making the TCR library involved RNA that had been extracted from PBMCs. HTBI primers from iRepertoire and Arm-PCR of CDR3 regions yielded the TCR beta libraries. TCRdb passed the multiplex PCR reads through MiXCR, listing each CDR3 protein once. This table has 200,000 to 250,000 distinct CDR3 sequences, roughly 19% appearing once. These data are also associated with another study on T cells in Graves' hyperthyroidism and ophthalmopathy.

Material: peripheral blood mononuclear cells (PBMCs), obtained at new diagnosis, from a patient treated with antithyroid drugs. Source of these receptors: a woman aged 25-40 years with Graves disease.

J is TRBJ2-7 and V is TRBV3-1, with D perhaps matching TRBD1 (6 bases). Trimming took 4 bases from V and 4 from J, leaving 17 bases between them. Germline-derived CDR1 and CDR2 are LGHDT and YNNKEL (reference sequence). The CDR3 is 15 residues long. The CDR3 here is CASSPRTESSYEQYF. The CDR3 nucleotides read TGTGCCAGCAGCCCCCGGACAGAGAGTTCGTACGAGCAGTACTTC.

About this clonotype: This may be a read error: a much more frequent sequence differs by one nucleotide. This rearrangement joins TRBV7-2 to TRBJ2-2; 8 nucleotides align to TRBD1. The ends lost 8 bases at V and 6 bases at J; junction bases unmatched: 8. The germline V gene has CDR1 SGHTA and CDR2 FQGNSA. The CDR3 length is 14 residues. The CDR3: CASRGQGWAGELFF. CDR3 DNA: TGTGCCAGCCGCGGACAGGGTTGGGCCGGGGAGCTGTTTTTT.